Below are 20 T cell receptor beta chains sequenced from a single sample in a study of shared clonotypes between healthy human individuals. CD45RO-negative, CCR7-positively selected cells formed the naive CD8 fraction, excluding terminally differentiated effector memory CD45RA+ cells. The data were produced by immunoSEQ multiplex PCR, yet TCRdb's version contains in-frame clones alone and is incomplete. This table has 1.5 million to 2.5 million clones, about 95% appearing once. Source material: naive CD8+ T cells sorted from blood. Receptors originate from a man aged 18 to 35 in good health.

This sequence joins TRBV4-3 and TRBJ2-1; D is unresolved. The CDR3 length is 15 residues. V shed 0 bases and J shed 2 bases, with 8 bases lying between them. The V gene's germline CDR1 is LGHNA and CDR2 YSLEER. The CDR3 region is CASSQETETYNEQFF. CDR3 nucleotide sequence: TGCGCCAGCAGCCAAGAAACCGAGACCTACAATGAGCAGTTCTTC.

This rearrangement joins TRBV27 to TRBJ2-7, with 9 bases identical to TRBD1. CDR3 size: 16 residues. The germline gives CDR1 MNHEY, CDR2 SMNVEV (reference sequence). J lost 2 bases, V lost 0 bases, and 5 bases had no gene match. CDR3 bases: TGTGCCAGCAGTTTATCAGGGGACAGGGAACCCTACGAGCAGTACTTC. This codes for CASSLSGDREPYEQYF.

V usage is TRBV11-2 and J usage is TRBJ2-1, with TRBD2 identical over 8 bases. CDR1 and CDR2 from the germline V gene are SGHAT and FQNNGV. J was trimmed by 10 bases and V by 6 bases; bases with no gene match: 11. The CDR3 is 14 amino acids. The CDR3 region is CASSKERENDEQFF. CDR3 DNA: TGTGCCAGCAGTAAGGAGCGGGAGAACGACGAGCAGTTCTTC.

J is TRBJ2-5 and V is TRBV10-3; perhaps TRBD1 as D (7 bases). Germline CDR1 reads ENHRY; CDR2 reads SYGVKD. The CDR3 extends over 12 amino acids. Trimming cost V 10 bases and J 1 base, with 10 bases left between them. The CDR3 DNA is TGTGCCAGCGGGACAGCCCAAGAGACCCAGTACTTC. It yields the protein CASGTAQETQYF.

The chain employs TRBV15 and TRBJ1-3; D not certain. CDR1 is LNHNV and CDR2 is YYDKDF in the germline V gene (reference sequence). The V end lost 0 bases, the J end lost 3 bases, and 15 bases lay between the germline ends. The CDR3 is made up of 17 amino acids. The CDR3 region is CATSRDREGIHGNTIYF. The DNA of the CDR3 is TGTGCCACCAGCAGAGACCGAGAAGGGATCCATGGAAACACCATATATTTT.

The V and J genes are TRBV4-3 and TRBJ2-3; 7 bases match TRBD2. The germline CDR1 and CDR2 sequences are LGHNA and YSLEER. Trimming cost V 0 bases and J 2 bases; bases outside gene matches: 5. CDR3 size: 16 residues. This chain's CDR3 is CASSQDLLAVTDTQYF. CDR3 sequence (DNA): TGCGCCAGCAGCCAAGATCTGCTAGCGGTCACAGATACGCAGTATTTT.

This clone was detected a few times. The chain links TRBV28 to TRBJ1-2; D unclear. The CDR3 is 12 residues long. Germline-derived CDR1 and CDR2 are MDHEN and SYDVKM. Trimming pared 6 bases from V and 3 bases from J, leaving 8 bases between. The CDR3, as DNA: TGTGCCAGCAGGCCTCCAGACTATGGCTACACCTTC. It translates to CASRPPDYGYTF.

The chain couples TRBV7-9 to TRBJ1-3; D is undetermined. CDR3 length: 12 residues. Deletions cut 10 bases from V and 4 bases from J, with 11 bases between. Germline assignment: CDR1 SEHNR and CDR2 FQNEAQ (reference sequence). As DNA, the CDR3 is TGTGCCACCCCCACTGGGGGAAACACCATATATTTT. Translated, it gives CATPTGGNTIYF.

The chain couples TRBV13 to TRBJ1-1; 12 bases are shared with TRBD1. This CDR3 spans 15 amino acids. Germline V gene lookup returns CDR1 PRHDT and CDR2 FYEKMQ (reference sequence). Unmatched junction bases numbered 5, after V lost 3 bases and J lost 6 bases. Written as DNA, the CDR3 is TGTGCCAGCAGCTTTACGGGACAGGGGGCCTCTGAAGCTTTCTTT. Residues: CASSFTGQGASEAFF.

The chain carries TRBV6-1 and TRBJ1-2; D call uncertain. Germline loops: CDR1 MNHNS, CDR2 SASEGT. The ends were cut back, 6 bases at V and 4 bases at J, with 9 bases in the middle. The CDR3 has 12 amino acids. CDR3 nucleotides: TGTGCCAGCAGACGGGCCCTCTATGGCTACACCTTC. Translation: CASRRALYGYTF.

The rearrangement joins TRBV4-2 to TRBJ2-7; tentatively, D is TRBD1 or TRBD2 (5 bases each). Germline V lookup: CDR1 LGHNA, CDR2 YNFKEQ. V was shortened by 0 bases and J by 2 bases, with 14 bases between the two germline ends. The CDR3 totals 16 residues. CDR3 in DNA: TGTGCCAGCAGCCAAGAAAAATGGGGGACCACCTACGAGCAGTACTTC. It specifies CASSQEKWGTTYEQYF.

The chain couples TRBV7-6 to TRBJ1-2; no reliable D call. The length of the CDR3 is 13 residues. The V and J ends lost 5 bases and 6 bases respectively, with 13 bases between them. CDR1 and CDR2 from the germline V gene are SGHVS and FNYEAQ. The CDR3 sequence: CASSDREGDGYTF. The CDR3 DNA follows: TGTGCCAGCAGCGACCGGGAAGGCGATGGCTACACCTTC.

CDR3 in amino acids: CATGGDSSYEQYF. CDR3 DNA: TGTGCCACGGGGGGGGACAGCTCCTACGAGCAGTACTTC. This chain connects TRBV10-3 to TRBJ2-7, with D perhaps matching TRBD2 (8 bases). The germline V gene encodes CDR1 ENHRY and CDR2 SYGVKD. Between the trimmed V and J ends, which lost 10 bases and 0 bases, there was a span of 13 bases. The CDR3 sequence is 13 residues long.

The genes are TRBV6-1 and TRBJ1-5; D ambiguous. The CDR3 is 15 amino acids. With 3 bases removed from V and 3 bases from J, the gap between germline ends came to 12 bases. In germline, CDR1 is MNHNS, CDR2 SASEGT. As DNA, the CDR3 is TGTGCCAGCAGTGAGGGAGGGTACCTCAATCAGCCCCAGCATTTT. It codes for CASSEGGYLNQPQHF.

Comment on this clone: The same CDR3 also results from other DNA sequences found in this sample. V usage is TRBV4-1 and J usage is TRBJ1-2; D uncertain. The V end lost 1 base, the J end lost 3 bases, and 9 bases lay between the germline ends. The germline V gene has CDR1 MGHRA and CDR2 YSYEKL. The length of the CDR3 is 14 residues. In nucleotides, the CDR3 is TGCGCCAGCAGCCAAGTCACCGGGCACTATGGCTACACCTTC. Its translation is CASSQVTGHYGYTF.

In regard to this clone: This specimen includes other DNA sequences encoding the same CDR3. The chain couples TRBV4-1 to TRBJ2-5; the D gene could be TRBD1 or TRBD2 (5 bases each). V lost 0 bases and J lost 5, with 13 bases in between. Germline values: CDR1 MGHRA, CDR2 YSYEKL. This CDR3 is built from 15 residues. The CDR3 loop reads CASSQDLQGVETQYF. The CDR3 region has the DNA TGCGCCAGCAGCCAAGATCTCCAGGGAGTGGAGACCCAGTACTTC.

The chain carries TRBV6-5 and TRBJ1-2; D perhaps matches TRBD1 (5 bases). Trimming stripped 6 bases from V and 4 bases from J, with 15 bases between. Germline V lookup: CDR1 MNHEY, CDR2 SVGAGI. CDR3 length equals 14 residues. CDR3 sequence (DNA): TGTGCCAGCAGCCAAGGGGCGGGGGTCTATGGCTACACCTTC. Protein: CASSQGAGVYGYTF.

The chain is built from TRBV30 and TRBJ2-3, with D tentatively TRBD2 (6 bases). Germline loops: CDR1 GTSNPN, CDR2 SVGIG (reference sequence). The V end was cut by 7 bases, the J end by 0 bases, with 14 bases between. The CDR3 is 14 residues long. For the CDR3, the DNA is TGTGCCTTGATGCCCGCGGGGAGCACAGATACGCAGTATTTT. Its translation: CALMPAGSTDTQYF.

The chain has TRBV5-1 and TRBJ1-1, with D possibly being TRBD1 (5 bases). Trimming pared 0 bases from V and 5 bases from J, leaving 11 bases between. This CDR3 contains 14 residues. Germline CDR1 reads SGHRS; CDR2 reads YFSETQ. The CDR3 nucleotides read TGCGCCAGCAGCTTGGCGGACGGGGGGACTGAAGCTTTCTTT. Its translation is CASSLADGGTEAFF.

The genes are TRBV30 and TRBJ2-1, with D perhaps matching TRBD1 (5 bases). Deletions cut 4 bases from V and 6 bases from J, with 7 bases between. The V gene's germline CDR1 is GTSNPN and CDR2 SVGIG (reference sequence). This CDR3 has 11 amino acids. This chain's CDR3 is CAWTDSNEQFF. CDR3 sequence (DNA): TGTGCCTGGACAGACAGCAATGAGCAGTTCTTC.